This entry describes one T cell receptor beta chain. The data were obtained in a study of blood T cell repertoires in COVID-19. About the study: Researchers got acute and convalescent COVID-19 samples from the United States, Italy and Spain. In each case, the material was cDNA or gDNA derived from T cells, B-cell-depleted T cells, or PBMCs.

Germline CDR1 and CDR2: LGHDT and YNNKEL (reference sequence). V lost 3 bases, J lost 7 bases, and 5 bases stayed unmatched. The CDR3 contains 13 residues. How the authors handled the data: Using reference gene primer amplification, nucleated cell counts were estimated. Profiled with immunoSEQ multiplex PCR; TCRdb holds only in-frame clones, not every one. The V and J calls and clone size are taken from that table; D and trimming were inferred from the DNA. The table records about 70,000 clones, roughly 86% of them present only once. The genes are TRBV3-1 (or the pseudogene TRBV3-2) and TRBJ2-5; TRBD2 matches 7 bases. This receptor was taken from a human donor in a cohort sampled during active COVID-19. The specimen was peripheral blood. The DNA for the CDR3 is TGTGCCAGCAGCCATGAATGGGAGGGGACCCAGTACTTC. It specifies CASSHEWEGTQYF.